This T cell receptor (beta chain) comes out of a study of blood T cell repertoires in COVID-19. Method: immunoSEQ multiplex PCR; TCRdb's copy keeps in-frame clones and lacks some. This sample has 180,000 or so clones, with approximately 83% found just once. The germline V and J ends were trimmed by 2 bases and 6 bases, with 13 bases remaining between them. The V gene's germline CDR1 is SGHRS and CDR2 YFSETQ. This CDR3 is 14 amino acids long. J is TRBJ2-3 and V is TRBV5-1; a possible D gene is TRBD2 (5 bases). The sequence came from a woman in her sixties or seventies who had recovered from COVID-19. Sequencing was carried out using PBMCs or T cells enriched from blood (not recorded which). CDR3 sequence: CASSFEGRSDTQYF. For the CDR3, the DNA is TGCGCCAGCAGCTTCGAGGGCCGGTCGGATACGCAGTATTTT.